The source of this T cell receptor (beta chain) is a study of CD8 T cells in ankylosing spondylitis. Study-level points and caveats: Disease-associated clonotypes exhibited CD8+ identity and were relatively infrequent in peripheral blood. What appeared characteristic of ankylosing spondylitis blood was a TCR beta motif of eight or nine highly homologous variants.

TCRdb analysed the 5' RACE reads with MiXCR anew, one entry per CDR3 protein. This table has around 220,000 distinct CDR3 sequences, roughly a tenth appearing once. Concerning this clonotype: Its specificity is not known.

This CDR3 is 15 amino acids long. The ends were cut back, 0 bases at V and 4 bases at J, with 14 bases in the middle. The germline V gene has CDR1 SGDLS and CDR2 YYNGEE. Sequenced sample: blood, either unsorted or a sorted T cell fraction (not recorded which). This chain uses TRBV9 with TRBJ2-7; D is undetermined. The TCR comes from a male donor with ankylosing spondylitis or in good health (not recorded which). CDR3 DNA sequence: TGTGCCAGCAGCGTAGATACATCTTTCGAATACGAGCAGTACTTC. As protein: CASSVDTSFEYEQYF. The complete variable domain, with remaining parts taken from reference TRBV9 and TRBJ2-7, reads DSGVTQTPKHLITATGQRVTLRCSPRSGDLSVYWYQQSLDQGLQFLIQYYNGEERAKGNILERFSAQQFPDLHSELNLSSLELGDSALYFCASSVDTSFEYEQYFGPGTRLTVT.